The T cell receptor (beta chain) under discussion was sequenced for a study of T-cell memory formation after mild COVID-19. TCRdb redid the calling of the 5' RACE reads with MiXCR, one entry per CDR3 protein. The sample has fewer than 650,000 distinct CDR3 sequences, less than 25% seen once. Germline V gene lookup returns CDR1 SNHLY and CDR2 FYNNEI. V lost 9 bases to trimming and J lost 3 bases, with 13 bases between them. The CDR3 extends over 13 amino acids. This TCR derives from an adult woman who had mild COVID-19 (a few samples of this study predate the infection). Cell type and time point are not known. The sample taken for sequencing was PBMCs or a T cell subset sorted from them (not recorded which). The rearrangement joins TRBV2 to TRBJ2-3; D not certain. In DNA, the CDR3 is TGTGCCAGTACTATAATTGGTACAGATACGCAGTATTTT. Its translation is CASTIIGTDTQYF.